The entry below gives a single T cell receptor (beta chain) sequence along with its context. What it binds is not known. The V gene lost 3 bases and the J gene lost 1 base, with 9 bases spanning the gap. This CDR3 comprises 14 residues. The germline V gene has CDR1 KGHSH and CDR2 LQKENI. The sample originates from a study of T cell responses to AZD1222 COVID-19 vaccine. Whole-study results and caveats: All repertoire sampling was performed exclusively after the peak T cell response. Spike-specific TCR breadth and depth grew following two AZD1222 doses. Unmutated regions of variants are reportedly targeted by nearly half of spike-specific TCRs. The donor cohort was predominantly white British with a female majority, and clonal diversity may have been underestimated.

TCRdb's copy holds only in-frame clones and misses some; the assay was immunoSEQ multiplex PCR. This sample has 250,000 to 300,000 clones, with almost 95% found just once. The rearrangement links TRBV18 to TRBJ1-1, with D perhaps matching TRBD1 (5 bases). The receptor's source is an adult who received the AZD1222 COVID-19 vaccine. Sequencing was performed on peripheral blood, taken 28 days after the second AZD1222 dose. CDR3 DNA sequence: TGTGCCAGCTCACCGGAAACAGGGAACACTGAAGCTTTCTTT. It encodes CASSPETGNTEAFF.